This T cell receptor beta chain appears in the sequencing data of a study of response to subunit inactivated influenza vaccine. General observations from the study: There was a suggestion from the authors that each seasonal influenza vaccination recruits few new T cells.

Turning to this clonotype: The antigen remains unidentified.

Using its own MiXCR run on the RT-PCR reads, TCRdb lists one record per CDR3 protein. The sample lists fewer than 550,000 distinct CDR3 sequences; around 25% were seen once. Germline V CDR1 and CDR2: LGHNA, YNFKEQ. Trimming removed 4 bases from V and 0 bases from J, with 10 bases in between. This CDR3 region has 14 residues. This TCR derives from a man in his fifties who received an inactivated influenza vaccine. Sequences were derived from CD4+ T cells sorted from PBMCs, sampled approximately 5 days after vaccination. This chain uses TRBV4-2 with TRBJ2-7; D is undetermined. The CDR3 is CASSPTDGSYEQYF. CDR3 coding DNA: TGTGCCAGCAGCCCTACCGACGGCTCCTACGAGCAGTACTTC.